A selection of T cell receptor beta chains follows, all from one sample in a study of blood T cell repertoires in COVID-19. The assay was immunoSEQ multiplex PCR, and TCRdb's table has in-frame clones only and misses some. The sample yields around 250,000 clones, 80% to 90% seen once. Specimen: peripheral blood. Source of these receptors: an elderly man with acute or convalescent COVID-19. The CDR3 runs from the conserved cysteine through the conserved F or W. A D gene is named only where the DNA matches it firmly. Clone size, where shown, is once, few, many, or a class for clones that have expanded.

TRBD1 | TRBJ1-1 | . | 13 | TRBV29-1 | TGCAGTACGACAGGGGCGATGAACACTGAAGCTTTCTTT | CSTTGAMNTEAFF
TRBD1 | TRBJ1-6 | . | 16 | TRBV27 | TGTGCCAGCAGTTTAAATGGTCGGGACAGGGTTTCACCCCTCCACTTT | CASSLNGRDRVSPLHF
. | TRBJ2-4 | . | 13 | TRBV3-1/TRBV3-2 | TGTGCCAGCAGCCAAGACGTAGCAGACATTCAGTACTTC | CASSQDVADIQYF
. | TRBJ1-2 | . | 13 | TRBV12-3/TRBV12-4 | TGTGCCAGCAGTCCCCAGGTAAACTATGGCTACACCTTC | CASSPQVNYGYTF
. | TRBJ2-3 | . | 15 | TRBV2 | TGTGCCAGCAGTGAAGGCAGGGGATACACAGATACGCAGTATTTT | CASSEGRGYTDTQYF
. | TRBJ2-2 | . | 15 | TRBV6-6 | TGTGCCAGCAGACCTCAAAACAGGGCCACCGGGGAGCTGTTTTTT | CASRPQNRATGELFF
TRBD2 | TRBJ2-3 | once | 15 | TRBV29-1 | TGCAGCGGGACTAGCGGGAGGGCCGTTGCAGATACGCAGTATTTT | CSGTSGRAVADTQYF
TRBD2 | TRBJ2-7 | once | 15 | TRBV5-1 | TGCGCCAGCAGCTTAGCTAGCGGGAGCTCCTACGAGCAGTACTTC | CASSLASGSSYEQYF
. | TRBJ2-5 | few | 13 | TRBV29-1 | TGCAGCGTTGTTCGGATTCAGGGAGAGACCCAGTACTTC | CSVVRIQGETQYF
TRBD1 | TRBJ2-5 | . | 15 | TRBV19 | TGTGCCAGTAGTATTCCCGACAGGGGGCGAGAGACCCAGTACTTC | CASSIPDRGRETQYF
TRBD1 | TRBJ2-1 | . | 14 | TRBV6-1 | TGTGCCAGCAGTGAAGTTGGGGGACAGGTTGGACAGTTCTTC | CASSEVGGQVGQFF
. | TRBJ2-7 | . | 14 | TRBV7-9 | TGTGCCAGCAGCTTCGGGGACATAGGATTCGAGCAGTACTTC | CASSFGDIGFEQYF